The present entry profiles one T cell receptor (beta chain) with its context. Its antigen is as yet unknown. The data belong to a study of T-cell memory formation after mild COVID-19. TCRdb called the 5' RACE reads again in MiXCR, with one record for every CDR3 protein. The table lists a few hundred thousand distinct CDR3 sequences, under 25% of them singletons, with under 15% in the top ten. Whole-study findings and limits: Shrinking CD4+ clones resided mostly in CM and EM, and CD8+ ones in EMRA.

The CDR3 has 16 residues. With 2 bases removed from V and 0 bases from J, the gap between germline ends came to 12 bases. Germline V gives CDR1 MGHDK, CDR2 SYGVNS. Sequenced: PBMCs or a T cell subset sorted from them (not recorded which). The rearrangement uses TRBV25-1 and TRBJ2-3; maybe TRBD2 (6 bases). The receptor was derived from an adult woman who had mild COVID-19 (a few samples of this study predate the infection). Cell type and time point are not known. The CDR3 here is CASSEGIADSTDTQYF. The CDR3, as DNA: TGTGCCAGCAGTGAAGGAATAGCGGATAGCACAGATACGCAGTATTTT.